This T cell receptor beta chain was documented in a study of OX40 agonist ivuxolimab in advanced cancers. Whole-study results and caveats: More expanded clones were found, on average, in CD8+ than in CD4+ T cells.

J lost 7 bases, V lost 3 bases, and 14 bases had no gene match. CDR1 and CDR2 from the germline V gene are SGHRS and YFSETQ. The CDR3 runs to 18 residues. Patients were ineligible given autoimmune disease history or systemic immunosuppression. Samples of blood were obtained at baseline, on cycle 4 day 1, and on cycle 7 day 1. Some clones are missing from TCRdb's copy, which holds only in-frame ones; the method was immunoSEQ multiplex PCR. The data show fewer than 100,000 clones, 70% to 90% seen once. For this clone: Its antigen is unidentified.

This TCR came from an adult with an advanced solid tumor such as melanoma, head and neck, liver or kidney cancer. The specimen was CD4+ or CD8+ T cells sorted from blood, collected in a trial of the OX40 agonist ivuxolimab. The chain couples TRBV5-1 to TRBJ2-1; 12 positions match TRBD2. In DNA form, the CDR3 reads TGCGCCAGCAGCTCGCCGCAGACTAGCGGGAGTAGGTTGAATGAGCAGTTCTTC. Protein product: CASSSPQTSGSRLNEQFF.